The 6 T cell receptor beta chains reported below all come from one sample, sequenced in a study of Tregs in tolerant kidney transplant recipients (dated by TCRdb to between 2019 and 2020). Libraries were prepared through the immunoSEQ multiplex PCR assay. TCRdb provides this immuneACCESS table in a form limited to in-frame rearrangements. Some clones are lacking; in checked studies, under half of them reflect an unresolved V gene, and why the rest are absent is not known. For this sample the table gives around 30,000 clones, of which 82% were detected only once. The ten largest clones add up to around 2% of the sample. Which antigens these TCRs recognize remains unknown. Source material: Tregs from blood cultured with allogeneic cells. The receptors here all came from a human donor in good health.

The V call is TRBV6-6, the J call TRBJ1-2, with 10 bases identical to TRBD1. With 6 bases clipped from V and 8 bases from J, the junction kept 6 bases outside the gene matches. Germline lookup yields CDR1 MNHNY and CDR2 SVGAGI (reference sequence). CDR3 size: 13 residues. The CDR3: CASSRQGAQGYTF. The DNA of the CDR3 is TGTGCCAGCAGCCGACAGGGGGCGCAGGGCTACACCTTC.

This rearrangement joins TRBV5-4 to TRBJ2-6; 7 nucleotides agree with TRBD1. CDR1 and CDR2 from the germline V gene are SGHNT and YYREEE (reference sequence). CDR3 length: 20 residues. V was clipped by 4 bases and J by 5 bases; unmatched bases: 21. CDR3 loop: CASSGPPRTGPLERANVLTF. The CDR3 DNA reads as TGTGCCAGCAGCGGGCCCCCCCGGACAGGTCCTCTGGAGAGGGCCAACGTCCTGACTTTC.

This clone has just a few counts. Additional DNA sequences in this sample encode the identical CDR3. The chain has TRBV19 and TRBJ2-2; possibly TRBD1 for D (6 bases). The V end was cut by 0 bases, the J end by 5 bases, with 10 bases between. The CDR3 has 15 amino acids. Germline CDR1 and CDR2: LNHDA and SQIVND (reference sequence). CDR3 sequence reads: CASSIDRGGTGELFF. CDR3 nucleotide sequence: TGTGCCAGTAGTATAGACAGGGGTGGGACCGGGGAGCTGTTTTTT.

The J gene is TRBJ2-2, the V gene TRBV4-1; 14 bases are shared with TRBD2. The CDR3 length is 18 residues. Germline V lookup: CDR1 MGHRA, CDR2 YSYEKL. J was trimmed by 5 bases and V by 4 bases; bases with no gene match: 9. DNA for the CDR3: TGCGCCAGCAGCCGACGGGGACTAGCGGGGGATCAAACCGGGGAGCTGTTTTTT. It yields the protein CASSRRGLAGDQTGELFF.

V gene TRBV20-1 combines with J gene TRBJ1-2; no reliable D call. V lost 6 bases to trimming and J lost 6 bases, with 8 bases between them. The length of the CDR3 is 10 residues. The germline CDR1 and CDR2 sequences are DFQATT and SNEGSKA (reference sequence). This CDR3 is CSALQDGYTF. The CDR3 nucleotides are TGCAGTGCGTTGCAGGATGGCTACACCTTC.

The CDR3 loop reads CASSQQREGAFF. In DNA form, the CDR3 reads TGCGCCAGCAGCCAGCAAAGGGAGGGAGCTTTCTTT. This rearrangement joins TRBV4-3 to TRBJ1-1, with no clear D. Germline CDR1 reads LGHNA; CDR2 reads YSLEER. The CDR3 covers 12 residues. Trimming shortened V by 3 bases and J by 10 bases, and 12 bases separated the two germline ends.